One and the same sample provided the 30 T cell receptor beta chains below, sequenced in a study of blood T cells in healthy people across ages. Through a sample-barcoded 5' primer and a J-beta primer mix, a second PCR was run for about 6 to 11 cycles. Each CDR3 protein gets one entry after TCRdb re-called the 5' RACE reads with MiXCR. The top ten clones hold 17% of a sample with around 870,000 distinct CDR3 sequences, 29% of them seen once. Sequenced sample: blood. The receptors were sampled from a woman over 75 in good health.

The chain employs TRBV20-1 and TRBJ2-7; D remains ambiguous. The CDR3 extends over 16 amino acids. Germline V lookup: CDR1 DFQATT, CDR2 SNEGSKA (reference sequence). V lost 0 bases, J lost 3 bases, and 18 bases lay in between. CDR3 in DNA: TGCAGTGCTAGAGATCGAATGAAGGGAAACCTCTACGAGCAGTACTTC. It encodes CSARDRMKGNLYEQYF.

Turning to this clonotype: Being one base from a much bigger clone, this may be a read error. The chain couples TRBV5-1 to TRBJ2-7; possibly TRBD1 for D (5 bases). CDR3 length equals 15 residues. Germline V gene sequence: CDR1 SGHRS, CDR2 YFSETQ. In nucleotides, the CDR3 is TGCGCCAACAGCCCGACAGACCAGGGCTCCTACGAGCAGTACTTC. Translating gives CANSPTDQGSYEQYF.

This clonotype was picked up many times. The genes are TRBV4-2 and TRBJ2-3, with a weak D call TRBD2 (6 bases). The germline CDR1 and CDR2 sequences are LGHNA and YNFKEQ. Trimming took 0 bases from V and 3 from J, leaving 16 bases between them. The CDR3 runs to 17 residues. The CDR3 DNA reads as TGTGCCAGCAGCCAAGACTCGGGCTTAGGAGGGACAGATACGCAGTATTTT. Translation: CASSQDSGLGGTDTQYF.

The chain has TRBV20-1 and TRBJ2-1; possibly TRBD1 or TRBD2 for D (5 bases each). Trimming cost V 6 bases and J 12 bases, with 27 bases left between them. The germline V gene encodes CDR1 DFQATT and CDR2 SNEGSKA (reference sequence). The CDR3 is 15 residues long. CDR3 DNA: TGCAGTGCGCGCAATACGGGACGGAACGGCGTGGGGCAGTTCTTC. This sequence encodes CSARNTGRNGVGQFF.

About this clonotype itself: One end of the junction fails to match germline, which may point to a read error. The chain links TRBV5-6 to TRBJ1-1; D call uncertain. The CDR3 is 15 residues long. Germline V gives CDR1 SGHDT, CDR2 YYEEEE. The CDR3 region is CASSSYLIMNAEAFF. The CDR3 bases are TGCGCCAGCAGTTCCTATCTCATCATGAACGCTGAAGCTTTCTTT.

This clonotype was picked up many times. The chain carries TRBV20-1 and TRBJ2-5, with D perhaps being TRBD1 or TRBD2 (5 bases each). Germline CDR1 reads DFQATT; CDR2 reads SNEGSKA (reference sequence). The CDR3 is made up of 15 amino acids. V gave up 6 bases and J gave up 4 bases, with 21 bases separating them. As DNA, the CDR3 is TGCAGTGCAACAAATGCCGGGACCACCAGAGAGACCCAGTACTTC. Protein: CSATNAGTTRETQYF.

This clonotype appeared a few times. V and J are TRBV5-1 and TRBJ1-4; D not certain. With 0 bases removed from V and 2 bases from J, the gap between germline ends came to 11 bases. Germline CDR1 is SGHRS and CDR2 is YFSETQ. This CDR3 contains 16 residues. The CDR3 loop is CASSLGSVGTNEKLFF. The CDR3 DNA sequence: TGCGCCAGCAGCTTGGGCTCAGTAGGGACTAATGAAAAACTGTTTTTT.

Only a few counts were recorded for this clonotype. The junction departs from germline at one end; a sequencing error may be responsible. This chain joins TRBV6-1 and TRBJ2-7, with unresolved D. The CDR3 is 11 amino acids. The V gene's germline CDR1 is MNHNS and CDR2 SASEGT. CDR3 protein: CANSEKYEQYF. The CDR3 nucleotides read TGTGCCAACAGTGAAAAATACGAGCAGTACTTC.

The table lists this clonotype with many counts. The V call is TRBV20-1, the J call TRBJ2-2, with a weak D call TRBD1 (6 bases). Germline V gives CDR1 DFQATT, CDR2 SNEGSKA (reference sequence). This CDR3 spans 13 amino acids. The V and J ends lost 5 bases and 2 bases respectively, with 9 bases between them. The CDR3 bases are TGCAGTGCTCAGACAGGAAACACCGGGGAGCTGTTTTTT. This gives the protein CSAQTGNTGELFF.

This clonotype showed up just a few times. The chain uses TRBV7-2 and TRBJ2-2; D is undetermined. CDR1 SGHTA and CDR2 FQGNSA come from the germline V gene. This CDR3 contains 13 residues. The V gene lost 3 bases and the J gene lost 8 bases, with 10 bases spanning the gap. In DNA form, the CDR3 reads TGTGCCAGCAGCTTCAATAGTCTAGGGGAGCTGTTTTTT. Translated, it gives CASSFNSLGELFF.

A few counts support this clonotype. The chain is built from TRBV5-1 and TRBJ1-1; a possible D gene is TRBD1 (5 bases). V was clipped by 0 bases and J by 7 bases, with 10 bases between them. Germline V gene lookup returns CDR1 SGHRS and CDR2 YFSETQ. The CDR3 is 13 amino acids. The DNA of the CDR3 is TGCGCCAGCAGCTTGGACCAGGGCCTTGAAGCTTTCTTT. It encodes CASSLDQGLEAFF.

Of note for this clonotype: This may be a read error, as it is one base from a much larger clone. The CDR3 nucleotides are TGCAGTGCTAGAGATCTAGGACTAGGTAGTAATGAGCAGTACTTC. It translates to CSARDLGLGSNEQYF. The chain joins TRBV20-1 to TRBJ2-5; 7 bases match TRBD2. The CDR3 totals 15 residues. Trimming took 0 bases from V and 11 from J; bases not matched to a gene: 15. Germline-derived CDR1 and CDR2 are DFQATT and SNEGSKA (reference sequence).

This clonotype has a handful of counts. V gene TRBV5-1 combines with J gene TRBJ1-1; 8 positions agree with TRBD1. CDR3 size: 15 residues. Trimming removed 4 bases from V and 1 base from J; junction bases left unmatched: 6. Germline values: CDR1 SGHRS, CDR2 YFSETQ. The CDR3 sequence is CASSPKTGANTEAFF. The CDR3 DNA sequence: TGCGCCAGCAGCCCCAAGACAGGGGCGAACACTGAAGCTTTCTTT.

The chain combines TRBV28 with TRBJ1-6; 7 bases line up with TRBD1. Looked up from germline, CDR1 is MDHEN and CDR2 is SYDVKM. J was trimmed by 9 bases and V by 2 bases; bases with no gene match: 4. There are 14 residues in the CDR3. The CDR3 protein is CASSLAQGSSPLHF. The CDR3, as DNA: TGTGCCAGCAGTTTAGCACAGGGGAGTTCACCCCTCCACTTT.

This clonotype occurred a few times. The chain uses TRBV20-1 and TRBJ2-1; TRBD1 matches at 7 bases. CDR1 and CDR2 from the germline V gene are DFQATT and SNEGSKA (reference sequence). V lost 1 base and J lost 7; bases outside the gene matches: 16. CDR3 size: 17 residues. DNA of the CDR3: TGCAGTGCTAGAGCGCCCGGGACAGACCGAGGGTATAATGAGCAGTTCTTC. Encoded protein: CSARAPGTDRGYNEQFF.

This chain connects TRBV20-1 to TRBJ2-7; 7 bases fit TRBD1. After removal of 2 bases from V and 9 bases from J, the junction contained 4 bases not matched to a gene. CDR3 size: 11 residues. Per the germline V gene, CDR1 is DFQATT and CDR2 is SNEGSKA (reference sequence). Here the CDR3 reads CSARTGVGQYF. CDR3 nucleotides: TGCAGTGCTAGAACAGGGGTTGGGCAGTACTTC.

This rearrangement joins TRBV7-2 to TRBJ2-7, with D hard to call. V dropped 5 bases and J dropped 3 bases, with 14 bases sitting between them. The germline gives CDR1 SGHTA, CDR2 FQGNSA. CDR3 length equals 14 residues. The CDR3 here is CASSISSSNYEQYF. The CDR3 nucleotides read TGTGCCAGCAGCATCAGCAGCAGTAACTACGAGCAGTACTTC.

This chain joins TRBV20-1 and TRBJ2-3; TRBD2 is a possible D gene (5 bases). Germline V gives CDR1 DFQATT, CDR2 SNEGSKA (reference sequence). Trimming shortened V by 0 bases and J by 1 base, and 8 bases separated the two germline ends. This CDR3 region has 14 residues. The CDR3 region has the DNA TGCAGTGCTAGAGACTCCGGGGGCACAGATACGCAGTATTTT. Its protein is CSARDSGGTDTQYF.

This clonotype appeared a few times. This may stem from a read error, because a much larger clone lies one nucleotide away. The V call is TRBV24-1, the J call TRBJ2-3, with unresolved D. CDR1 and CDR2 (germline): KGHDR, SFDVKD. V was pared by 7 bases and J by 1 base, with 2 bases between. CDR3 length: 11 amino acids. The CDR3 DNA reads TGTGCCACCAGGGGCACAGATACGCAGTATTTT. Residues: CATRGTDTQYF.

The genes are TRBV7-2 and TRBJ2-7, with D possibly TRBD1 on 6 matching bases. V was cut by 2 bases and J by 7 bases, with 21 bases left in between. Germline V lookup: CDR1 SGHTA, CDR2 FQGNSA. The CDR3 length is 16 residues. The CDR3 reads CASSLRGTKGLHEQYF. Here the CDR3 DNA reads TGTGCCAGCAGCTTAAGGGGGACAAAGGGCCTCCATGAGCAGTACTTC.

The chain is built from TRBV6-1 and TRBJ2-1; D unresolved. V was clipped by 6 bases and J by 6 bases, with 12 bases between them. The CDR3 is 13 amino acids. Germline V CDR1 and CDR2: MNHNS, SASEGT. CDR3 region: CASRLSQSNEQFF. CDR3 coding DNA: TGTGCCAGCAGATTAAGTCAAAGCAATGAGCAGTTCTTC.

This clonotype was detected a few times. This chain uses TRBV7-6 with TRBJ1-4; D is ambiguous. CDR1 is SGHVS, CDR2 FNYEAQ, per germline. CDR3 length: 10 amino acids. The CDR3 protein is CAVGNEKLFF. CDR3 coding DNA: TGTGCGGTAGGGAATGAAAAACTGTTTTTT.

This CDR3 reads CSSRWTSGFYNEQFF. The CDR3 DNA reads as TGCTCTTCAAGGTGGACTAGCGGGTTCTACAATGAGCAGTTCTTC. This chain uses TRBV20-1 with TRBJ2-1; the match to TRBD2 covers 11 bases. CDR1 is DFQATT and CDR2 is SNEGSKA in the germline V gene (reference sequence). The CDR3 is 15 residues long.

Ten or more counts support this clonotype. The chain joins TRBV3-1 to TRBJ2-4; no clear D gene. The CDR3 totals 14 residues. Germline V gene data show CDR1 as LGHDT and CDR2 as YNNKEL (reference sequence). Trimming cost V 5 bases and J 2 bases, with 10 bases left between them. The CDR3 here is CASSLTGTKNIQYF. The CDR3 coding sequence is TGTGCCAGCAGCTTAACTGGAACCAAAAACATTCAGTACTTC.

Comments on this clonotype: This could be a read error, since a much larger clone is one nucleotide away. This chain uses TRBV7-2 with TRBJ2-1, with a weak D call TRBD1 (6 bases). The CDR3 is 15 amino acids. Germline lookup yields CDR1 SGHTA and CDR2 FQGNSA. The chain's CDR3 is CASSRNRASYNERFF. CDR3 DNA: TGTGCCAGCAGCCGAAACAGGGCCTCCTACAATGAGCGGTTCTTC.

This clonotype showed up just a few times. This sequence joins TRBV5-1 and TRBJ1-1; D ambiguous. CDR1 is SGHRS and CDR2 is YFSETQ in the germline V gene. V lost 0 bases and J 6 bases, leaving 6 bases between the germline ends. The CDR3 length is 12 residues. CDR3 amino acids: CASSLEGSEAFF. CDR3 bases: TGCGCCAGCAGCTTGGAAGGGTCTGAAGCTTTCTTT.

This clonotype was found many times. The chain couples TRBV25-1 to TRBJ1-6; no clear D gene. CDR3 size: 16 residues. Trimming shortened V by 4 bases and J by 2 bases, and 12 bases separated the two germline ends. Looked up from germline, CDR1 is MGHDK and CDR2 is SYGVNS. This chain's CDR3 is CASSAARGTYNSPLHF. The CDR3 DNA reads TGTGCCAGCAGTGCTGCAAGAGGGACCTATAATTCACCCCTCCACTTT.

This clonotype has a count of ten or more. The chain couples TRBV20-1 to TRBJ2-1; the match to TRBD1 covers 10 bases. The junction had 5 bases not matched to a gene; V was cut back by 5 bases and J by 4 bases. The V gene's germline CDR1 is DFQATT and CDR2 SNEGSKA (reference sequence). The CDR3 is 14 amino acids. CDR3 bases: TGCAGTGCTGGCCGGGACAGGGGTTACAATGAGCAGTTCTTC. Its protein product is CSAGRDRGYNEQFF.

At least ten counts were recorded for this clonotype. The rearrangement joins TRBV9 to TRBJ2-5; 16 bases align to TRBD2. Germline V gene lookup returns CDR1 SGDLS and CDR2 YYNGEE. J was trimmed by 4 bases and V by 7 bases; bases with no gene match: 4. The CDR3 has 15 residues. For the CDR3, the DNA is TGTGCCAGCGGGACTAGCGGGGGGGCCGTAGAGACCCAGTACTTC. Amino acids: CASGTSGGAVETQYF.

The CDR3 nucleotides read TGTGCCAGCAGCGTAGAAGCGGAGAGGACGGGTGAAAAACTGTTTTTT. As protein: CASSVEAERTGEKLFF. The chain carries TRBV9 and TRBJ1-4; unclear D gene. This CDR3 region has 16 residues. V dropped 0 bases and J dropped 7 bases, with 16 bases sitting between them. Germline CDR1 reads SGDLS; CDR2 reads YYNGEE. Looking up the rest from reference TRBV9 and TRBJ1-4 gives the full variable domain: DSGVTQTPKHLITATGQRVTLRCSPRSGDLSVYWYQQSLDQGLQFLIQYYNGEERAKGNILERFSAQQFPDLHSELNLSSLELGDSALYFCASSVEAERTGEKLFFGSGTQLSVL.